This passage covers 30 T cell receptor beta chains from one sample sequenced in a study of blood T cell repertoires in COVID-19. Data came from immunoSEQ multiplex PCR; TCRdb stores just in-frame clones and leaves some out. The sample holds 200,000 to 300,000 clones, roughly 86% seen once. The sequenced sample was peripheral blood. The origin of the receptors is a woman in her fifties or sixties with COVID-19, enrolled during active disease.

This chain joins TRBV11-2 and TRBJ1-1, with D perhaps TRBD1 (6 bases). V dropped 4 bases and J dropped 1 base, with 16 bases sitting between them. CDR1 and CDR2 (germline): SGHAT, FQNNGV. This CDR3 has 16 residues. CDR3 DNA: TGTGCCAGCAGCTACGAGGGGGGGCTCGGGAACACTGAAGCTTTCTTT. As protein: CASSYEGGLGNTEAFF.

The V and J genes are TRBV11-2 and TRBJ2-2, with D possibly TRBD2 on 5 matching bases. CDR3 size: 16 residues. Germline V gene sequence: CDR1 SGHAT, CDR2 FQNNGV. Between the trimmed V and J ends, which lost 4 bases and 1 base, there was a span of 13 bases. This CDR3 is CASSSSGLENTGELFF. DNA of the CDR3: TGTGCCAGCAGCTCCAGCGGCCTAGAGAACACCGGGGAGCTGTTTTTT.

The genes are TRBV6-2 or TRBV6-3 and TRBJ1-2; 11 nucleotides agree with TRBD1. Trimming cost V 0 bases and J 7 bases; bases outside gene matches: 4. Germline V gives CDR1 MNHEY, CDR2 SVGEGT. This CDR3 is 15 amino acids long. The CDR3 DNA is TGTGCCAGCAGTTACTCCGGACAGGGGGCAGGTGGCTACACCTTC. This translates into CASSYSGQGAGGYTF.

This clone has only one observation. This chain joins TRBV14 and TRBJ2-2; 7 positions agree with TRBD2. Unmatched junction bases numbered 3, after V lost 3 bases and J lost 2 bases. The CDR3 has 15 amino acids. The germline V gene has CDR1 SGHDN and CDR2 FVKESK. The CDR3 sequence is CASSHGLENTGELFF. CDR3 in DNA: TGTGCCAGCAGCCACGGACTAGAAAACACCGGGGAGCTGTTTTTT.

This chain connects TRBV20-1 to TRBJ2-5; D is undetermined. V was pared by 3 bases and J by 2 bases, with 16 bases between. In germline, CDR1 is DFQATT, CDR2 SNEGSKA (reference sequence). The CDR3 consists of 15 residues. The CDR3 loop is CSASSLAEPQETQYF. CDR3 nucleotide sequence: TGCAGTGCTAGTAGTTTGGCCGAACCACAAGAGACCCAGTACTTC.

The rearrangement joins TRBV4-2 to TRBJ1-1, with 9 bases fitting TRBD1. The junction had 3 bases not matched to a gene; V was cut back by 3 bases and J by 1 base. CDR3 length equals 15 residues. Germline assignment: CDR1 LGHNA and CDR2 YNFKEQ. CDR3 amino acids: CASSHYRGRNTEAFF. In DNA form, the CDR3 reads TGTGCCAGCAGCCACTACAGGGGGCGGAACACTGAAGCTTTCTTT.

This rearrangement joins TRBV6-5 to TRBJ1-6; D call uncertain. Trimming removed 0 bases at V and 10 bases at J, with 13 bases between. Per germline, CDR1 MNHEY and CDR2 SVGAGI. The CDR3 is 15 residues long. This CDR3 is CASSYSGPAGSPLHF. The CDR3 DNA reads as TGTGCCAGCAGTTACTCGGGCCCGGCTGGGTCACCCCTCCACTTT.

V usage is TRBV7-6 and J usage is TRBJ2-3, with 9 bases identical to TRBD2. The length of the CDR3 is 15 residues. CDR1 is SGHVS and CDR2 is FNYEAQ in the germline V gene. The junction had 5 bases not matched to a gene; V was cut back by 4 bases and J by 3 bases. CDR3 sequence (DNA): TGTGCCAGCAGCTCAGCGGGAGGTGGGACAGATACGCAGTATTTT. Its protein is CASSSAGGGTDTQYF.

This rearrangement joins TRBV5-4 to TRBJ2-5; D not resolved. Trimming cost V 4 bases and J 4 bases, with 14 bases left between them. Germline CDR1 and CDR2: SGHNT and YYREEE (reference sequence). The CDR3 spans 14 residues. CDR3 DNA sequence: TGTGCCAGCAGCCCCACCCGGGTAGCAGAGACCCAGTACTTC. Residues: CASSPTRVAETQYF.

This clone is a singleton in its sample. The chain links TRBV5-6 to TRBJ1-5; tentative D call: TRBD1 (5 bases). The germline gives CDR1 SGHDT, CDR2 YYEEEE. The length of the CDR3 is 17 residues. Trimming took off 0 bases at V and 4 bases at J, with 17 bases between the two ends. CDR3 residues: CASSLEGPKGPNQPQHF. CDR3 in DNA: TGTGCCAGCAGCTTGGAGGGGCCCAAGGGCCCTAATCAGCCCCAGCATTTT.

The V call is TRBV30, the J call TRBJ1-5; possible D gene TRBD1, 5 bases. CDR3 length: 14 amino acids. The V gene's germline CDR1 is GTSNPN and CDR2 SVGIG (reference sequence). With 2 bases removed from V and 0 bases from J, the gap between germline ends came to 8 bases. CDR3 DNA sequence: TGTGCCTGGAGTTCCGGGGGTAGCAATCAGCCCCAGCATTTT. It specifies CAWSSGGSNQPQHF.

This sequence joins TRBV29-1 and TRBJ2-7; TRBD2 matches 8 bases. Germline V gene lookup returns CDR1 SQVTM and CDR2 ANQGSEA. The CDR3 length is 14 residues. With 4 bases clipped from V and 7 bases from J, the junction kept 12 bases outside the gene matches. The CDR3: CSVVTAGVSIEQYF. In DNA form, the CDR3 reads TGCAGCGTTGTGACAGCGGGAGTATCAATTGAGCAGTACTTC.

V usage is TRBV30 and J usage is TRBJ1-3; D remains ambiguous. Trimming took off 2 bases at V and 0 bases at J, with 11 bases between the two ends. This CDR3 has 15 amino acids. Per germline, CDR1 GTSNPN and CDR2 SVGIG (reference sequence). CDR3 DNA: TGTGCCTGGAGTCTGCCAGATTACTCTGGAAACACCATATATTTT. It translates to CAWSLPDYSGNTIYF.

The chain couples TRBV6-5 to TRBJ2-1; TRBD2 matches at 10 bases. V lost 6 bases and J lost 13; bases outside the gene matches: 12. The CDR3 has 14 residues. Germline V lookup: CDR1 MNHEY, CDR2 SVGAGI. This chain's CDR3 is CASRPSGSSPSQFF. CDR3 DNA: TGTGCCAGCAGGCCTAGCGGGAGCTCCCCGAGCCAGTTCTTC.

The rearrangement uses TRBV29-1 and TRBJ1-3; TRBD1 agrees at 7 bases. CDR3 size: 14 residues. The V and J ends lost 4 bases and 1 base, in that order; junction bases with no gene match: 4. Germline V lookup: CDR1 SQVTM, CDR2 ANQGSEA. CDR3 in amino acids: CSVAPDRSGNTIYF. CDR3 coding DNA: TGCAGCGTTGCCCCGGACAGGTCTGGAAACACCATATATTTT.

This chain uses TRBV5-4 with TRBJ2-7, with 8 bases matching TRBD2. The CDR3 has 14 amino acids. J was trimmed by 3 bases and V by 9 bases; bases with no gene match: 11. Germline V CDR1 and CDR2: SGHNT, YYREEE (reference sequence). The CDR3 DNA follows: TGTGCCACAACCAGCGGGAGCGTCGGCTACGAGCAGTACTTC. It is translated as CATTSGSVGYEQYF.

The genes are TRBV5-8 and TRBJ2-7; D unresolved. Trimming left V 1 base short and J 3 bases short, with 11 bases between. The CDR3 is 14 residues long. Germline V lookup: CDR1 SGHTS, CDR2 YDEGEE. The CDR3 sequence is CASSLWWPNYEQYF. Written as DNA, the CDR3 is TGTGCCAGCAGCTTGTGGTGGCCGAACTACGAGCAGTACTTC.

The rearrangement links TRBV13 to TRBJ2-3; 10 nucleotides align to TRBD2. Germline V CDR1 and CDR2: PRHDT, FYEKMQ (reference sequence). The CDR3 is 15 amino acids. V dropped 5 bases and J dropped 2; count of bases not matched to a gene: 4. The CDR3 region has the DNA TGTGCCAGCAGCCCGGGGACTAGCGCCACAGATACGCAGTATTTT. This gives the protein CASSPGTSATDTQYF.

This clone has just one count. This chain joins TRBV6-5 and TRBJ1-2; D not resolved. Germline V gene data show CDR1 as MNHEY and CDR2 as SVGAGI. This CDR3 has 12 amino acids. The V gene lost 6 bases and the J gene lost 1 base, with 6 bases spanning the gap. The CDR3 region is CASRQLNYGYTF. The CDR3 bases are TGTGCCAGCAGACAGCTTAACTATGGCTACACCTTC.

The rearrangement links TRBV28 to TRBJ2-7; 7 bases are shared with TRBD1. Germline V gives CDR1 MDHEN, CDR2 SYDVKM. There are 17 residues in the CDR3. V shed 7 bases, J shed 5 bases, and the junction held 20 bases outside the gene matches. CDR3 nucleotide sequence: TGTGCCAGCACCCTAGGGGGCAGACGGGACCGCAGGAACGAGCAGTACTTC. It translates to CASTLGGRRDRRNEQYF.

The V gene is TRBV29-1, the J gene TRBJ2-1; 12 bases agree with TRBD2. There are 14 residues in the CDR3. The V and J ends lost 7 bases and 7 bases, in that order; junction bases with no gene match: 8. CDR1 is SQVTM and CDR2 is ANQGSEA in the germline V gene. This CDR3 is CSAMTSGSNNEQFF. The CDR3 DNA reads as TGCAGCGCAATGACTAGCGGGAGTAATAATGAGCAGTTCTTC.

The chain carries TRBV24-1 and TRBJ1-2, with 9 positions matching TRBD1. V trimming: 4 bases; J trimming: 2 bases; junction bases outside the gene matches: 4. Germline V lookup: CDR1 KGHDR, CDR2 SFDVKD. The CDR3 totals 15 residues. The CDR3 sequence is CATSDPGQGNYGYTF. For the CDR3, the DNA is TGTGCCACCAGTGACCCGGGACAGGGCAACTATGGCTACACCTTC.

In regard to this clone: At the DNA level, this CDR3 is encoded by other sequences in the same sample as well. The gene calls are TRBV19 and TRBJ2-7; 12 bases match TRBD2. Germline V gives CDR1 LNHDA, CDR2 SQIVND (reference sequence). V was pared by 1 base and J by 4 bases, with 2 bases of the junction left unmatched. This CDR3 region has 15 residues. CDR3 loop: CASSIGTSGIYEQYF. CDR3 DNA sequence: TGTGCCAGTAGTATAGGGACTAGCGGGATTTACGAGCAGTACTTC.

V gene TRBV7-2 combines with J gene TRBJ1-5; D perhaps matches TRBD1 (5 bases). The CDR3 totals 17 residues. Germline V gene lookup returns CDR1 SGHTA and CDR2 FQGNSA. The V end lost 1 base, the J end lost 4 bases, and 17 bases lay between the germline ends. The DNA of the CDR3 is TGTGCCAGCAGCTTAGTGGGCAGGGAACCCACAAATCAGCCCCAGCATTTT. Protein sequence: CASSLVGREPTNQPQHF.

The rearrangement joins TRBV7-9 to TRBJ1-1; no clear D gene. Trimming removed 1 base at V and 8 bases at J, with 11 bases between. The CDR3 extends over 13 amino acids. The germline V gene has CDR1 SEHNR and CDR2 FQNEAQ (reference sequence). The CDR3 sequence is CASSLGQYLEAFF. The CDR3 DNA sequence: TGTGCCAGCAGCTTAGGCCAGTATCTCGAAGCTTTCTTT. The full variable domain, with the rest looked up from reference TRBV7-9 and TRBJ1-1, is DTGVSQNPRHKITKRGQNVTFRCDPISEHNRLYWYRQTLGQGPEFLTYFQNEAQLEKSRLLSDRFSAERPKGSFSTLEIQRTEQGDSAMYLCASSLGQYLEAFFGQGTRLTVV.

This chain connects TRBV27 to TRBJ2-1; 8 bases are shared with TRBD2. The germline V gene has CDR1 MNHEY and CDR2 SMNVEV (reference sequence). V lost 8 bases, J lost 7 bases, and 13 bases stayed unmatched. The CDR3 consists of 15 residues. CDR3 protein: CASSPIWTSQNEQFF. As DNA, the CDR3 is TGTGCCAGCTCCCCGATCTGGACTAGCCAGAATGAGCAGTTCTTC.

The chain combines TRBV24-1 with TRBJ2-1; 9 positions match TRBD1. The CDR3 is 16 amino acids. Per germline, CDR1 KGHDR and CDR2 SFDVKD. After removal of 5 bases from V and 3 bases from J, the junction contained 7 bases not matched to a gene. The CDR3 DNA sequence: TGTGCCACCAGTGCCCGGACAGGGGAGTTCTACAATGAGCAGTTCTTC. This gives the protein CATSARTGEFYNEQFF.

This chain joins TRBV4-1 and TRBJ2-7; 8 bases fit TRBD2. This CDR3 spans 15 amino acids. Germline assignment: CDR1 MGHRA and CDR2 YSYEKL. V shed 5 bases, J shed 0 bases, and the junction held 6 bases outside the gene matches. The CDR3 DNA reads TGCGCCAGCAGCTCGGCTACTAGCGGCTCCTACGAGCAGTACTTC. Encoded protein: CASSSATSGSYEQYF.

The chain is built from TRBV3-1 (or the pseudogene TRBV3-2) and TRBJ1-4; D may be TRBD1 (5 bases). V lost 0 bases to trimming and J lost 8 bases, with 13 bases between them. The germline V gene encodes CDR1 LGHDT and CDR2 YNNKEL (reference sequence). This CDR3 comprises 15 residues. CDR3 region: CASSQDAGIGEKLFF. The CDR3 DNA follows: TGTGCCAGCAGCCAAGATGCAGGGATTGGCGAAAAACTGTTTTTT.

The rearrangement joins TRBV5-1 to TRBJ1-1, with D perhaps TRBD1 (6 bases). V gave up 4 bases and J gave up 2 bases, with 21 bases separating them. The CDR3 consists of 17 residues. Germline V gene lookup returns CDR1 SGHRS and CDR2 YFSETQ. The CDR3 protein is CASSLWGHWDKNTEAFF. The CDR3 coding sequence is TGCGCCAGCAGCCTCTGGGGCCACTGGGACAAAAACACTGAAGCTTTCTTT.